The 6 T cell receptor beta chains listed next were all sequenced from one sample in a study of type 1 regulatory T cells. TCRdb recomputed calls from the reads with MiXCR, one row per CDR3 protein. The sample contains approximately 23,000 distinct CDR3 sequences, around 70% of which appear only once. No antigen has been assigned to these receptors. Specimen: cultured T cells, either the whole culture or a sorted T cell fraction (not recorded which). Subset in this sample: Tr1-enriched cell product generated in vitro against host alloantigens. The receptors derive from a human donor in good health.

The chain uses TRBV5-6 and TRBJ1-2; 7 nucleotides align to TRBD1. The CDR3 runs to 15 residues. Germline values: CDR1 SGHDT, CDR2 YYEEEE. J was trimmed by 7 bases and V by 3 bases; bases with no gene match: 12. CDR3 in DNA: TGTGCCAGCAGCTCCTCCGTCCGACAGGGCCCTGGCTACACCTTC. Its translation is CASSSSVRQGPGYTF.

V is TRBV4-1 and J is TRBJ1-2; D might be TRBD1 (5 bases). V was trimmed by 0 bases and J by 4 bases, leaving 9 bases between them. Germline CDR1 is MGHRA and CDR2 is YSYEKL. The CDR3 runs to 14 residues. The CDR3 nucleotides read TGCGCCAGCAGCCAAGAAGCAGGGATCTATGGCTACACCTTC. Residues: CASSQEAGIYGYTF.

V is TRBV7-2 and J is TRBJ2-4; TRBD2 matches 8 bases. Germline CDR1 and CDR2: SGHTA and FQGNSA. The CDR3 is made up of 16 amino acids. J gave up 5 bases and V 3 bases, and 9 bases lay outside the gene matches. The CDR3 DNA follows: TGTGCCAGCAGCTTCGGGGGGGGGCGATCCGAAAACATTCAGTACTTC. Protein: CASSFGGGRSENIQYF.

This chain connects TRBV2 to TRBJ1-6; perhaps TRBD1 as D (5 bases). V dropped 11 bases and J dropped 6 bases, with 20 bases sitting between them. Per germline, CDR1 SNHLY and CDR2 FYNNEI. There are 15 residues in the CDR3. The CDR3 is CAGIRGDPSNSPLHF. The CDR3 region has the DNA TGTGCCGGGATAAGGGGAGATCCTTCTAATTCACCCCTCCACTTT.

The V call is TRBV20-1, the J call TRBJ1-4; 8 positions agree with TRBD1. The CDR3 is 14 residues long. Trimming cost V 5 bases and J 6 bases; bases outside gene matches: 8. The germline gives CDR1 DFQATT, CDR2 SNEGSKA (reference sequence). The CDR3 is CSALPGQDDEKLFF. DNA for the CDR3: TGCAGTGCTCTACCGGGACAGGACGATGAAAAACTGTTTTTT.

The J gene is TRBJ1-1, the V gene TRBV29-1, with a tentative D call TRBD1 (6 bases). V dropped 7 bases and J dropped 0 bases, with 9 bases sitting between them. From germline, CDR1 is SQVTM and CDR2 ANQGSEA. This CDR3 comprises 12 residues. The chain's CDR3 is CSAQGVNTEAFF. CDR3 sequence (DNA): TGCAGCGCACAGGGAGTGAACACTGAAGCTTTCTTT.